This T cell receptor (beta chain) stems from a study of CD8+ T cells in alopecia areata. Study findings and constraints: In scalp samples, resident alphabeta T cells of normal skin are also sequenced. Compared with mice, patients displayed less clear TCR sharing, possibly for HLA-related reasons. Higher clonality than in normal scalp was seen in lesional scalp, especially alopecia totalis/universalis.

CDR1 and CDR2 from the germline V gene are MNHEY and SMNVEV (reference sequence). V lost 1 base and J lost 2, with 2 bases in between. This CDR3 is 13 amino acids long. Note on this clone: What it binds is unknown.

Using a FACSAria, the CD4+ and CD8+ T cells were sorted from the PBMCs. Following extraction, RNA underwent reverse transcription to cDNA, which served as the sequencing template. Assay: immunoSEQ multiplex PCR; the TCRdb copy retains only in-frame clones and omits some. Of over 150,000 clones in the sample, 45% to 70% were seen once. The sequence came from a human donor in good health. Specimen: CD8+ T cells sorted from blood. The J gene is TRBJ2-2, the V gene TRBV27; D uncertain. CDR3 protein: CASSLYNTGELFF. DNA for the CDR3: TGTGCCAGCAGTTTATATAACACCGGGGAGCTGTTTTTT.